This T cell receptor beta chain was recorded in a study of shared clonotypes between healthy human individuals. Study-wide context: CD4 naive and memory got three plates each, CD8 naive two, CD8 memory one. Study findings and constraints: Incomplete sequencing of sorted subsets was indicated by rarefaction despite large depth. Donors were few, which limited the genetic and exposure-history diversity represented. An anticipated effect of sequencing depth on clonotype sharing among donors was recognized.

Note on this clone: Antigen: not known.

Sequenced by immunoSEQ multiplex PCR; TCRdb stores in-frame clones only, minus some. This table holds millions of clones, approximately 95% found once. Sequencing used naive CD4+ T cells from PBMCs. Subset described: CD45RA+ positively selected. This clonotype was obtained from a man between 18 and 29 years old in good health. Some clones in this sample may be carry-over from other donors' samples.

The DNA of the CDR3 is TGTGCCAGCAGTTCCCGGGACAGGGCGAATAGCTATGGCTACACCTTC. Its protein is CASSSRDRANSYGYTF. The chain has TRBV6-5 and TRBJ1-2; 9 bases match TRBD1. From germline, CDR1 is MNHEY and CDR2 SVGAGI. J lost 4 bases, V lost 4 bases, and 10 bases had no gene match. This CDR3 is built from 16 residues.